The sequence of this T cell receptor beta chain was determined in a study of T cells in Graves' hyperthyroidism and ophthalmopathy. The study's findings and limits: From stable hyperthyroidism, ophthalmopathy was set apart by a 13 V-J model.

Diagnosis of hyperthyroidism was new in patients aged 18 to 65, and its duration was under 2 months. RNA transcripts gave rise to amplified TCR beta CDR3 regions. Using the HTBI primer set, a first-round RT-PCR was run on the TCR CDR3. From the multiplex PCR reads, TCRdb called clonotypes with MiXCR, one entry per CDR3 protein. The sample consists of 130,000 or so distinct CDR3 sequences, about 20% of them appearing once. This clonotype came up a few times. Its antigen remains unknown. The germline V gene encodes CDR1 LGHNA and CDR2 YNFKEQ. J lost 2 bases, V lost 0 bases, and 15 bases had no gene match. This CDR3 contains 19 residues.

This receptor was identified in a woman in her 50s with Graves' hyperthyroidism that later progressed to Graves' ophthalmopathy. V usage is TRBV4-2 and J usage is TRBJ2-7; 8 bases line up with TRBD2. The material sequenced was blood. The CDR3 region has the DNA TGTGCCAGCAGCCAAGATCGGGGGTGGGCGGGAGGTATGGCCTACGAGCAGTACTTC. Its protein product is CASSQDRGWAGGMAYEQYF.